The clone carrying this T cell receptor beta chain showed up just once. Its antigen is unknown. These data come from a study of shared clonotypes between healthy human individuals. The study's findings and limits: Between a few donors, naive CD4 clonotypes were shared at a level of approximately 5%. Memory subsets had estimated richness that was generally smaller than that of naive subsets.

Authors' processing steps: Junction-only sequences without quality scores were provided by ImmunoSEQ, so filtering was different. Here immunoSEQ multiplex PCR was the method, and the copy in TCRdb shows in-frame clones only, minus some. V and J calls and clone size follow that table, whereas D and trimming were derived from the DNA. Of roughly 720,000 clones in the sample, roughly 87% were seen once. Germline assignment: CDR1 MNHEY and CDR2 SMNVEV (reference sequence). The V segment lost 7 bases and the J segment 0 bases; nucleotides outside the gene matches: 5. CDR3 size: 15 residues. CCR7-negative CD45RA+ TemRA cells were pooled with CD45RO+ cells for CD8 memory.

Material for sequencing was memory CD8+ T cells from PBMCs. Regarding subset: CD45RO+ cells pooled with CCR7-negative TemRA cells. The TCR sequence derives from a man younger than 30 in good health. Some clones in this sample may be carry-over from other donors' samples. The chain carries TRBV27 and TRBJ2-1, with 8 bases aligning to TRBD1. DNA of the CDR3: TGTGCCAGCACCATCGGGACAGGCTCCTACAATGAGCAGTTCTTC. Translated: CASTIGTGSYNEQFF.